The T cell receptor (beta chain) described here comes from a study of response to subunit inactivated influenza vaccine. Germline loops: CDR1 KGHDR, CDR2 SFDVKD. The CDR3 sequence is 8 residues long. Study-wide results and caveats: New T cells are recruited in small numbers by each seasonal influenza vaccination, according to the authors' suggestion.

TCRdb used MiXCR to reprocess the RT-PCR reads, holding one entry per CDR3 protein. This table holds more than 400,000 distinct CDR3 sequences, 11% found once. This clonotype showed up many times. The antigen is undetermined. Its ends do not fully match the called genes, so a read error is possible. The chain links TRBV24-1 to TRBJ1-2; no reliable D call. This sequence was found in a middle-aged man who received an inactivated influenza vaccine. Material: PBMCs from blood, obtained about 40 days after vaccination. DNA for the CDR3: TGTGCCACCACGGAAGGGTACTTC. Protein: CATTEGYF.